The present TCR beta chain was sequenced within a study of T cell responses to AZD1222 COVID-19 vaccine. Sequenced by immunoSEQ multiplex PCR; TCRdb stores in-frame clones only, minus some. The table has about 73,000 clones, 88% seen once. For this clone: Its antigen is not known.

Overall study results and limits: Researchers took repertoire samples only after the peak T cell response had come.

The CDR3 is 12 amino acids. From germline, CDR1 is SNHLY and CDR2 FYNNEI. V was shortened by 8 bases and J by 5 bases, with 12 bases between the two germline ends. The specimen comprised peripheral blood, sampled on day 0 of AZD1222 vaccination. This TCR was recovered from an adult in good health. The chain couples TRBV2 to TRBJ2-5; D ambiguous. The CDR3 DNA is TGTGCCAGCTGCGCGGCCTTCGAGACCCAGTACTTC. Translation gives CASCAAFETQYF.